The rows below give T cell receptor beta chains drawn from one sample of a study of spatial heterogeneity in lung cancer. Via MiXCR, TCRdb re-called the 5' RACE reads, giving one row per CDR3 protein. Of 20,000 to 25,000 distinct CDR3 sequences in the sample, approximately 4.2% are singletons; the top ten hold over 7%. This material consisted of PBMCs, taken at surgery. The receptors here all came from a male donor with early-stage non-small cell lung cancer. Each CDR3 is given with its conserved first and last residue.

j_gene | v_gene | CDR3aa
TRBJ1-1 | TRBV7-9 | CASQGTPRYTEAFF
TRBJ1-1 | TRBV12-3/TRBV12-4 | CASRVGQLNTEAFF
TRBJ2-7 | TRBV9 | CASSVDRANAEQYF
TRBJ1-2 | TRBV19 | CASSAPGTVYGYTF
TRBJ2-7 | TRBV9 | CASSFPGGNEQYF
TRBJ1-6 | TRBV13 | CASSPQGNNSPLHF
TRBJ2-3 | TRBV5-4 | CASSLEWGGSDTQYF
TRBJ1-5 | TRBV2 | CASRAGRHHNQPQHF
TRBJ2-1 | TRBV29-1 | CSVEVSGVYNEQFF
TRBJ2-7 | TRBV3-2 | CASSQEGQHSYEQYF
TRBJ2-1 | TRBV7-2 | CASSLFRRAGESEQFF
TRBJ2-6 | TRBV7-9 | CASSLRQGTASGANVLTF
TRBJ1-5 | TRBV11-3 | CASSLVGIGGRNQPQHF
TRBJ1-5 | TRBV2 | CASSEGVFGNQPQHF
TRBJ2-5 | TRBV18 | CASSPPRTSGGQETQYF
TRBJ2-7 | TRBV7-8 | CASSPGPSYEQYF
TRBJ2-3 | TRBV5-5 | CASPAPSASTDTQYF
TRBJ1-2 | TRBV28 | CASYITGTGNYGYTF
TRBJ1-1 | TRBV28 | CATLFTEAFF
TRBJ1-6 | TRBV7-2 | CASSLGQMNSPLHF
TRBJ1-1 | TRBV12-3/TRBV12-4 | CASSKKYEAFF